This TCR beta chain was captured by sequencing in a study of blood T cell repertoires in COVID-19. Study-level background: From T cells, B-cell-depleted T cells, or PBMCs came the material, which was cDNA or gDNA.

On this clone itself: Other DNA sequences within the sample encode an identical CDR3.

The protocol was immunoSEQ multiplex PCR, while the TCRdb copy is restricted to in-frame clones and leaves out a portion. The table has fewer than 250,000 clones, about 82% seen once. The CDR3 runs 15 residues. The J segment lost 5 bases and the V segment lost 9 bases, leaving 14 bases of the junction unmatched. Germline values: CDR1 LNHDA, CDR2 SQIVND (reference sequence). The clonotype originates from a woman older than 75 with acute or convalescent COVID-19. The sequenced material came from peripheral blood. The V call is TRBV19, the J call TRBJ2-3, with 7 nucleotides matching TRBD1. The CDR3 loop is CASSPRGQLGDTQYF. In DNA, the CDR3 is TGTGCCAGCTCTCCCCGGGGACAGCTAGGAGATACGCAGTATTTT.